The 9 T cell receptor beta chains presented below share a single source sample, sequenced in a study of T-cell memory formation after mild COVID-19. TCRdb recomputed calls from the 5' RACE reads with MiXCR, one row per CDR3 protein. The sample records 75,000 to 95,000 distinct CDR3 sequences, about 15% being singletons. Sequencing was performed on PBMCs or a T cell subset sorted from them (not recorded which). The receptor source for this set is a man between 18 and 35 years old who had mild COVID-19 (a few samples of this study predate the infection). Cell type and time point are not known.

V usage is TRBV7-8 and J usage is TRBJ1-5; no definite D call. Deletions cut 7 bases from V and 7 bases from J, with 17 bases between. In germline, CDR1 is SGHVS, CDR2 FQNEAQ. The CDR3 is made up of 14 amino acids. CDR3 region: CASTLSPKGQPQHF. DNA of the CDR3: TGTGCCAGCACCCTTAGTCCCAAGGGCCAGCCCCAGCATTTT.

This clonotype was seen a few times. The J gene is TRBJ1-5, the V gene TRBV4-1; 12 nucleotides match TRBD1. With V trimmed by 3 bases and J by 4 bases, 4 bases remained unmatched. CDR1 and CDR2 from the germline V gene are MGHRA and YSYEKL. The CDR3 length is 16 residues. CDR3 region: CASSQGQGALNQPQHF. CDR3 nucleotide sequence: TGCGCCAGCAGCCAGGGACAGGGGGCCCTTAATCAGCCCCAGCATTTT.

The table lists this clonotype with a few counts. This chain connects TRBV3-1 to TRBJ1-2, with TRBD1 matching 7 bases. Germline CDR1 and CDR2: LGHDT and YNNKEL (reference sequence). The CDR3 has 16 amino acids. V lost 3 bases to trimming and J lost 8 bases; unmatched junction nucleotides: 15. CDR3 region: CASSHPRGGRSGGYTF. In nucleotides, the CDR3 is TGTGCCAGCAGCCACCCCCGAGGGGGCCGCTCAGGGGGCTACACCTTC. The whole variable domain, remainder taken from reference TRBV3-1 and TRBJ1-2, is DTAVSQTPKYLVTQMGNDKSIKCEQNLGHDTMYWYKQDSKKFLKIMFSYNNKELIINETVPNRFSPKSPDKAHLNLHINSLELGDSAVYFCASSHPRGGRSGGYTFGSGTRLTVV.

This chain links TRBV7-9 with TRBJ1-2; perhaps TRBD1 as D (5 bases). Trimming stripped 3 bases from V and 8 bases from J, with 16 bases between. The CDR3 runs to 14 residues. Germline V lookup: CDR1 SEHNR, CDR2 FQNEAQ (reference sequence). This chain's CDR3 is CASSFGTGLGGYTF. The CDR3 DNA sequence: TGTGCCAGCAGCTTTGGGACCGGGCTTGGGGGCTACACCTTC. The full variable domain, its missing parts supplied by reference TRBV7-9 and TRBJ1-2, is DTGVSQNPRHKITKRGQNVTFRCDPISEHNRLYWYRQTLGQGPEFLTYFQNEAQLEKSRLLSDRFSAERPKGSFSTLEIQRTEQGDSAMYLCASSFGTGLGGYTFGSGTRLTVV.

This chain uses TRBV28 with TRBJ2-5; TRBD2 might be the D (6 bases). With 3 bases removed from V and 0 bases from J, the gap between germline ends came to 8 bases. This CDR3 is built from 14 residues. CDR1 MDHEN and CDR2 SYDVKM come from the germline V gene. CDR3 residues: CASSFLANQETQYF. CDR3 DNA: TGTGCCAGCAGTTTCCTAGCGAACCAAGAGACCCAGTACTTC.

The sample holds a few counts of this clonotype. The V gene is TRBV6-2 or TRBV6-3, the J gene TRBJ2-5, with 10 bases matching TRBD1. V trimming: 1 base; J trimming: 4 bases; junction bases outside the gene matches: 3. Per the germline V gene, CDR1 is MNHEY and CDR2 is SVGEGT. The CDR3 loop spans 15 amino acids. The CDR3 here is CASSYWDRGLETQYF. CDR3 DNA sequence: TGTGCCAGCAGTTACTGGGACAGGGGTCTAGAGACCCAGTACTTC.

V usage is TRBV7-9 and J usage is TRBJ2-6, with 7 bases matching TRBD1. V lost 5 bases to trimming and J lost 0 bases; unmatched junction nucleotides: 4. Germline CDR1 reads SEHNR; CDR2 reads FQNEAQ (reference sequence). The CDR3 totals 16 residues. This chain's CDR3 is CASSGGQHSGANVLTF. As DNA, the CDR3 is TGTGCCAGCAGCGGGGGACAGCACTCTGGGGCCAACGTCCTGACTTTC.

This chain joins TRBV7-8 and TRBJ2-4, with D hard to call. CDR3 length: 13 residues. Germline V CDR1 and CDR2: SGHVS, FQNEAQ. The V end lost 1 base, the J end lost 9 bases, and 10 bases lay between the germline ends. For the CDR3, the DNA is TGTGCCAGCAGCTTAGGTCTATCCGGCATTCAGTACTTC. Its protein is CASSLGLSGIQYF.

This clonotype was counted between two and nine times. This rearrangement joins TRBV4-1 to TRBJ2-2, with D hard to call. The germline V gene has CDR1 MGHRA and CDR2 YSYEKL. Trimming took off 4 bases at V and 6 bases at J, with 12 bases between the two ends. The CDR3 runs 14 residues. In nucleotides, the CDR3 is TGCGCCAGCAGCCCCCGCCCGGGCCCCGGGGAGCTGTTTTTT. This translates into CASSPRPGPGELFF.